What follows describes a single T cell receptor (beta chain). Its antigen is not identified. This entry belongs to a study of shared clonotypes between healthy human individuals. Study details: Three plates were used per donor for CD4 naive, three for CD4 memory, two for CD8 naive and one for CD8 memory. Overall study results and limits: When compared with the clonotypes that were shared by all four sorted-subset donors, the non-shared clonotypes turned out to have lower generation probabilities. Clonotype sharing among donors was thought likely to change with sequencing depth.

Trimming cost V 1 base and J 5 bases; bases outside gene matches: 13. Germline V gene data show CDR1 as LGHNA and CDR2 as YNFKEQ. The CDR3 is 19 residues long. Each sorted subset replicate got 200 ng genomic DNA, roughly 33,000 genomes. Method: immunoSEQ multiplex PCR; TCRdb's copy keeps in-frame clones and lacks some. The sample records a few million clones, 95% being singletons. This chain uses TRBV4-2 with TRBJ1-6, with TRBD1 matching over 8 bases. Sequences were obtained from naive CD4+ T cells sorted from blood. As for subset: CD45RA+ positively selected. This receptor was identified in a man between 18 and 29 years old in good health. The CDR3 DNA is TGTGCCAGCAGCCAAGGACGCCAGGGGGCCCGAGGGAATAATTCACCCCTCCACTTT. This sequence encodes CASSQGRQGARGNNSPLHF.